What follows are 32 T cell receptor beta chains derived from one specimen sequenced in a study of blood T cell repertoires in COVID-19 (dated by TCRdb to about 2020). The library was produced with the immunoSEQ multiplex PCR assay. The table comes from immuneACCESS by way of TCRdb, which keeps in-frame sequences with V and J called. Part of the clones is missing from these tables; in studies checked, under half for an unresolved V gene and the rest for unknown reasons. A total of roughly 29,000 clones appear in this sample, 80% to 90% of them only once. The ten most abundant clones make up under 35% of the sample. Source material: peripheral blood. These receptors originate from a woman of 80 years or more with COVID-19, enrolled during active disease.

This clone appeared once. The chain is built from TRBV6-5 and TRBJ2-4, with D possibly matching TRBD2 (5 bases). This CDR3 has 11 residues. Deletions cut 10 bases from V and 3 bases from J, with 7 bases between. Germline V gene lookup returns CDR1 MNHEY and CDR2 SVGAGI. For the CDR3, the DNA is TGTGCCATCCGGGGCAAAAACATTCAGTACTTC. This codes for CAIRGKNIQYF.

The chain uses TRBV6-5 and TRBJ2-4; 10 nucleotides align to TRBD1. The CDR3 runs to 15 residues. Germline assignment: CDR1 MNHEY and CDR2 SVGAGI. V shed 6 bases and J 2 bases; nucleotides not matched to a gene: 4. CDR3 amino acids: CASSRDRGTKNIQYF. DNA for the CDR3: TGTGCCAGCAGCCGGGACAGGGGAACCAAAAACATTCAGTACTTC.

This clone was found once. The chain links TRBV5-1 to TRBJ2-3, with 13 bases matching TRBD2. This CDR3 contains 16 residues. Germline loops: CDR1 SGHRS, CDR2 YFSETQ. With 4 bases clipped from V and 6 bases from J, the junction kept 8 bases outside the gene matches. As DNA, the CDR3 is TGCGCCAGCAGCCAAAGGACTAGCGGGGGATCCGATACGCAGTATTTT. Translating it yields CASSQRTSGGSDTQYF.

The chain combines TRBV7-2 with TRBJ1-1; the match to TRBD1 covers 11 bases. Germline assignment: CDR1 SGHTA and CDR2 FQGNSA. Trimming cost V 6 bases and J 4 bases; bases outside gene matches: 7. This CDR3 is built from 15 residues. CDR3 residues: CASRGQGGMGTEAFF. The CDR3 DNA reads as TGTGCCAGCAGGGGACAGGGGGGAATGGGCACTGAAGCTTTCTTT.

The CDR3 sequence is CAISDGTGGNTGELFF. The CDR3, as DNA: TGTGCCATCAGTGATGGAACAGGGGGGAACACCGGGGAGCTGTTTTTT. The chain is built from TRBV10-3 and TRBJ2-2; 8 bases map to TRBD1. CDR3 length equals 16 residues. Trimming at V came to 3 bases and at J to 1 base, leaving 4 bases not matched to a gene. Per the germline V gene, CDR1 is ENHRY and CDR2 is SYGVKD.

V usage is TRBV6-5 and J usage is TRBJ2-7, with D hard to call. Germline V gene lookup returns CDR1 MNHEY and CDR2 SVGAGI. There are 12 residues in the CDR3. V lost 0 bases and J lost 5, with 5 bases in between. For the CDR3, the DNA is TGTGCCAGCAGTTACTCGGGCCACGAGCAGTACTTC. It is translated as CASSYSGHEQYF.

Only a few counts were recorded for this clone. V and J are TRBV3-1 (or the pseudogene TRBV3-2) and TRBJ1-1; tentative D call: TRBD1 (5 bases). V was cut by 3 bases and J by 1 base, with 6 bases left in between. CDR3 length: 13 residues. The germline V gene has CDR1 LGHDT and CDR2 YNNKEL (reference sequence). The CDR3 loop is CASSHGGNTEAFF. The CDR3 nucleotides are TGTGCCAGCAGCCACGGGGGGAACACTGAAGCTTTCTTT.

Comment on this clone: The junction and the germline gene differ at one end; a read error may be behind it. For the CDR3, the DNA is TGTGCCAGCAGCAGTGGAGGGGGGGGCACGGATACGCAGTATTTT. Its translation: CASSSGGGGTDTQYF. The rearrangement links TRBV5-4 to TRBJ2-3; the D gene is possibly TRBD2 (7 bases). Germline V gene sequence: CDR1 SGHNT, CDR2 YYREEE (reference sequence). The CDR3 runs 15 residues.

The chain recombines TRBV12-5 with TRBJ2-2; TRBD1 matches at 7 bases. The V segment lost 2 bases and the J segment 1 base; nucleotides outside the gene matches: 10. Germline V lookup: CDR1 LGHNT, CDR2 FRNRAP. The length of the CDR3 is 18 residues. The CDR3 sequence: CASGLILQGIGNTGELFF. The CDR3 DNA reads TGTGCTAGTGGTTTGATTCTACAGGGGATAGGGAACACCGGGGAGCTGTTTTTT.

The chain combines TRBV6-5 with TRBJ2-7, with D possibly being TRBD2 (5 bases). V was pared by 2 bases and J by 0 bases, with 11 bases between. This CDR3 spans 15 amino acids. Germline CDR1 MNHEY, CDR2 SVGAGI. The chain's CDR3 is CASSYGTGVSYEQYF. CDR3 coding DNA: TGTGCCAGCAGTTACGGCACCGGGGTCTCCTACGAGCAGTACTTC.

This chain uses TRBV5-6 with TRBJ1-2; the match to TRBD1 covers 7 bases. The CDR3 spans 15 residues. Trimming took 5 bases from V and 2 from J; bases not matched to a gene: 9. Per the germline V gene, CDR1 is SGHDT and CDR2 is YYEEEE. CDR3 residues: CASSSQTQGNYGYTF. Here the CDR3 DNA reads TGTGCCAGCAGTTCACAAACACAGGGGAACTATGGCTACACCTTC.

V usage is TRBV12-1 and J usage is TRBJ2-7; the D call TRBD2 from the table was never checked on the DNA. TRBV12-1 represents a pseudogene. CDR3 length equals 14 residues. The CDR3 loop is CASSPRTTSYEQYF. The DNA of the CDR3 is TGTGCCAGCAGCCCACGGACTACCTCCTACGAGCAGTACTTC.

The rearrangement joins TRBV2 to TRBJ1-2; TRBD1 is a possible D gene (5 bases). The CDR3 runs 14 residues. Germline CDR1 and CDR2: SNHLY and FYNNEI. With 6 bases removed from V and 4 bases from J, the gap between germline ends came to 15 bases. CDR3 sequence: CASRASGDAYGYTF. CDR3 nucleotide sequence: TGTGCCAGCAGGGCTTCGGGGGATGCCTATGGCTACACCTTC.

The chain links TRBV3-1 (or the pseudogene TRBV3-2) to TRBJ1-1; TRBD1 agrees at 10 bases. Germline lookup yields CDR1 LGHDT and CDR2 YNNKEL (reference sequence). The CDR3 consists of 14 residues. The V and J ends lost 4 bases and 1 base, in that order; junction bases with no gene match: 0. The CDR3 protein is CASSRTGGNTEAFF. DNA of the CDR3: TGTGCCAGCAGCCGGACAGGGGGGAACACTGAAGCTTTCTTT.

V gene TRBV19 combines with J gene TRBJ1-1, with D maybe TRBD1 (6 bases). Germline-derived CDR1 and CDR2 are LNHDA and SQIVND (reference sequence). Trimming cost V 2 bases and J 5 bases, with 15 bases left between them. CDR3 length: 15 residues. CDR3 residues: CASSITDRRKTEAFF. CDR3 coding DNA: TGTGCCAGTAGTATAACCGACAGGAGAAAAACTGAAGCTTTCTTT.

This sequence joins TRBV3-1 (or the pseudogene TRBV3-2) and TRBJ1-2; D is uncertain. V lost 3 bases and J 3 bases, leaving 8 bases between the germline ends. The CDR3 covers 13 residues. Germline V gene lookup returns CDR1 LGHDT and CDR2 YNNKEL (reference sequence). The CDR3 reads CASSQSDYYGYTF. The CDR3 DNA is TGTGCCAGCAGCCAGTCCGACTACTATGGCTACACCTTC.

This clone occurred once. This sequence joins TRBV2 and TRBJ2-5, with TRBD1 matching over 9 bases. In germline, CDR1 is SNHLY, CDR2 FYNNEI. The CDR3 contains 13 residues. With V trimmed by 10 bases and J by 5 bases, 8 bases remained unmatched. The DNA for the CDR3 is TGTGCCATAAACAGGGGGCCCGAGGAGACCCAGTACTTC. This translates into CAINRGPEETQYF.

This chain uses TRBV9 with TRBJ1-2; 9 bases agree with TRBD1. Germline trimming cut 4 bases from V and 10 bases from J; bases unmatched to any gene: 8. The length of the CDR3 is 13 residues. Germline assignment: CDR1 SGDLS and CDR2 YYNGEE. The CDR3 DNA follows: TGTGCCAGCAGCTTAGGGACAGGGTTAACCTACACCTTC. It codes for CASSLGTGLTYTF. Complete variable domain (other parts from reference TRBV9 and TRBJ1-2): DSGVTQTPKHLITATGQRVTLRCSPRSGDLSVYWYQQSLDQGLQFLIQYYNGEERAKGNILERFSAQQFPDLHSELNLSSLELGDSALYFCASSLGTGLTYTFGSGTRLTVV.

The chain uses TRBV4-1 and TRBJ2-5, with D tentatively TRBD2 (5 bases). Germline V gives CDR1 MGHRA, CDR2 YSYEKL. CDR3 length: 14 residues. V dropped 2 bases and J dropped 5 bases, with 12 bases sitting between them. Here the CDR3 reads CASSQWLAGETQYF. For the CDR3, the DNA is TGCGCCAGCAGCCAATGGCTAGCTGGCGAGACCCAGTACTTC.

The chain uses TRBV10-1 and TRBJ1-6; D unclear. Trimming left V 3 bases short and J 8 bases short, with 8 bases between. Germline assignment: CDR1 WNHNN and CDR2 SYGVQD (reference sequence). The CDR3 is 13 residues long. CDR3 nucleotide sequence: TGCGCCAGCAGTGAAAGCCTTGATTCACCCCTCCACTTT. It is translated as CASSESLDSPLHF.

The rearrangement uses TRBV5-6 and TRBJ2-5, with a tentative D call TRBD2 (5 bases). With 0 bases removed from V and 2 bases from J, the gap between germline ends came to 11 bases. Germline V gene lookup returns CDR1 SGHDT and CDR2 YYEEEE. The length of the CDR3 is 15 residues. The CDR3 loop reads CASSLASRLQETQYF. CDR3 DNA sequence: TGTGCCAGCAGCTTGGCCTCACGACTACAAGAGACCCAGTACTTC.

This clone was recorded once. V and J are TRBV3-1 (or the pseudogene TRBV3-2) and TRBJ2-1, with D maybe TRBD2 (7 bases). The CDR3 totals 15 residues. The germline V gene encodes CDR1 LGHDT and CDR2 YNNKEL (reference sequence). V was clipped by 1 base and J by 7 bases, with 14 bases between them. CDR3 protein: CASSQAGGRRNEQFF. The CDR3 nucleotides are TGTGCCAGCAGCCAAGCCGGGGGGCGAAGGAATGAGCAGTTCTTC.

This clone has just a few counts. The rearrangement uses TRBV11-2 and TRBJ1-3, with unresolved D. The CDR3 runs 13 residues. With 5 bases removed from V and 4 bases from J, the gap between germline ends came to 9 bases. Germline CDR1 is SGHAT and CDR2 is FQNNGV. The CDR3 DNA reads TGTGCCAGCAGCCTTGCTCGGGGAAACACCATATATTTT. Amino acids: CASSLARGNTIYF.

This clone has just a few counts. One junction end does not reproduce the germline sequence, and a read error may be involved. The CDR3, as DNA: TGTGCTAGTGGCTTGGAACTAGGACAGTCCTCCTACAATGAGCAGTTCTTC. Amino acids: CASGLELGQSSYNEQFF. J is TRBJ2-1 and V is TRBV12-5; tentative D call: TRBD1 (6 bases). CDR3 length equals 17 residues. Germline V gene sequence: CDR1 LGHNT, CDR2 FRNRAP.

The chain combines TRBV30 with TRBJ1-4; D is uncertain. The CDR3 is made up of 13 amino acids. Germline V gene sequence: CDR1 GTSNPN, CDR2 SVGIG (reference sequence). Trimming left V 4 bases short and J 0 bases short, with 6 bases between. The CDR3 DNA follows: TGTGCCTGGAATCGCGCAACTAATGAAAAACTGTTTTTT. Its translation: CAWNRATNEKLFF.

Remarks on this clone: The junction and the germline gene differ at one end; a read error may be behind it. The rearrangement links TRBV5-6 to TRBJ1-1; a possible D gene is TRBD1 (6 bases). The germline V gene has CDR1 SGHDT and CDR2 YYEEEE. The CDR3 spans 13 residues. The CDR3 DNA reads as TGTGCCAGCACCTTGGGGGCGAACACTGAAGCTTTCTTT. It translates to CASTLGANTEAFF.

The rearrangement joins TRBV4-2 to TRBJ1-1; D perhaps matches TRBD1 (6 bases). This CDR3 is 15 amino acids long. Trimming stripped 3 bases from V and 7 bases from J, with 18 bases between. Germline values: CDR1 LGHNA, CDR2 YNFKEQ. The CDR3 coding sequence is TGTGCCAGCAGCCATACCGATCGGACAGCCAGTGAAGCTTTCTTT. Protein product: CASSHTDRTASEAFF.

The chain uses TRBV27 and TRBJ1-4; perhaps TRBD1 as D (5 bases). Per the germline V gene, CDR1 is MNHEY and CDR2 is SMNVEV (reference sequence). The CDR3 extends over 17 amino acids. V was shortened by 5 bases and J by 5 bases, with 21 bases between the two germline ends. The CDR3 reads CASSTPSQGGLNEKLFF. The CDR3 DNA reads as TGTGCCAGCAGTACGCCGTCGCAGGGAGGGCTAAATGAAAAACTGTTTTTT.

The rearrangement links TRBV30 to TRBJ1-1; perhaps TRBD1 as D (6 bases). The CDR3 has 13 residues. V shed 2 bases and J shed 4 bases, with 11 bases lying between them. Germline values: CDR1 GTSNPN, CDR2 SVGIG (reference sequence). The chain's CDR3 is CAWSNRERTEAFF. In nucleotides, the CDR3 is TGTGCCTGGAGTAACAGGGAGCGCACTGAAGCTTTCTTT.

This clone has only a few counts. The DNA of the CDR3 is TGTGCCAGCTCACCAACGGTGAGGAATTCACCCCTCCACTTT. Translation gives CASSPTVRNSPLHF. This chain uses TRBV18 with TRBJ1-6; D is unclear. This CDR3 has 14 residues. V dropped 2 bases and J dropped 7 bases, with 9 bases sitting between them. Germline CDR1 KGHSH, CDR2 LQKENI.

The genes are TRBV14 and TRBJ1-2; 7 nucleotides align to TRBD1. There are 15 residues in the CDR3. V lost 0 bases, J lost 8 bases, and 9 bases stayed unmatched. From germline, CDR1 is SGHDN and CDR2 FVKESK. CDR3 nucleotide sequence: TGTGCCAGCAGCCAAGATCGACAGGGACGTTGGGGCTACACCTTC. Its protein is CASSQDRQGRWGYTF.

The chain recombines TRBV3-1 (or the pseudogene TRBV3-2) with TRBJ1-2; D unclear. The V end was cut by 3 bases, the J end by 6 bases, with 11 bases between. Germline CDR1 is LGHDT and CDR2 is YNNKEL (reference sequence). This CDR3 region has 13 residues. DNA of the CDR3: TGTGCCAGCAGCCAGTACGGACTAAATGGCTACACCTTC. Translation: CASSQYGLNGYTF.